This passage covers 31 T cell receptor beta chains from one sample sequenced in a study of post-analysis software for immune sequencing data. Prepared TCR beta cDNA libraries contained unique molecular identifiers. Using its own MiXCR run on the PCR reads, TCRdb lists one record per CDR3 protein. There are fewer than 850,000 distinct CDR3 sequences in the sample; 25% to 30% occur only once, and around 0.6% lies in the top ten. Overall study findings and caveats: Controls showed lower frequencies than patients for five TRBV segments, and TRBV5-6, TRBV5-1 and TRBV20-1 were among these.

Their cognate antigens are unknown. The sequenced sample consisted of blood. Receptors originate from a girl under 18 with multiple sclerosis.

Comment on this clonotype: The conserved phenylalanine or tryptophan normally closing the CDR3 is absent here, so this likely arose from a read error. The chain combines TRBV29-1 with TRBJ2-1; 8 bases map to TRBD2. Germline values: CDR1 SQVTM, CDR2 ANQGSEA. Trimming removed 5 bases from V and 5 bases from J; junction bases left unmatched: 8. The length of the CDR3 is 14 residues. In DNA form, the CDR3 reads TGCAGCGTTACGCCTAGCGGGCCTAACAATGAGCAGTTCGTC. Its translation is CSVTPSGPNNEQFV.

CDR3: CASSSRLRRTNTGELFF. The CDR3 DNA follows: TGTGCCAGCAGTTCAAGGCTTAGGCGTACCAACACCGGGGAGCTGTTTTTT. The chain employs TRBV6-8 and TRBJ2-2; no clear D. CDR1 and CDR2 from the germline V gene are MNHGY and SAAAGT. The CDR3 runs to 17 residues. V dropped 4 bases and J dropped 2 bases, with 17 bases sitting between them.

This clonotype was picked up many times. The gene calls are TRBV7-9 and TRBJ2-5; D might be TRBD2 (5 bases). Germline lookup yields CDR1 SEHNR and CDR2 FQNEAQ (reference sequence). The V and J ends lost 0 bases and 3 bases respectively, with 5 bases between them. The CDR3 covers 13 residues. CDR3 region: CASSLAAEETQYF. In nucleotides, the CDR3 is TGTGCCAGCAGCTTAGCAGCGGAAGAGACCCAGTACTTC.

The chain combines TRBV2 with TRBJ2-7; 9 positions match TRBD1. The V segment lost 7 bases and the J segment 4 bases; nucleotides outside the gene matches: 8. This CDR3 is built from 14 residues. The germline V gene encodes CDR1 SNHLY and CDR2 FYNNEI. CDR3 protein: CASTVQGASYEQYF. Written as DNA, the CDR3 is TGTGCCAGCACCGTACAGGGGGCCTCGTACGAGCAGTACTTC.

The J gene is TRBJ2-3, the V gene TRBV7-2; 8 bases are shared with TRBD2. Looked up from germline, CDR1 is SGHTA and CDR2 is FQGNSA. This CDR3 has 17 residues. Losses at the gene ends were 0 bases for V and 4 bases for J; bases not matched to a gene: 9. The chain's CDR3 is CASSLAAAGERSDTQYF. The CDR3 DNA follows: TGTGCCAGCAGCTTAGCAGCAGCGGGAGAGCGGTCAGATACGCAGTATTTT.

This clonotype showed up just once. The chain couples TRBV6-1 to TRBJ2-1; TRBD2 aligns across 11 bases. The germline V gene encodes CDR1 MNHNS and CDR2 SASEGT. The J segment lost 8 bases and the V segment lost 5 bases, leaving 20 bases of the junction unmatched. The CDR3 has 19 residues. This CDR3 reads CASSPLYLAGGPGLHEQFF. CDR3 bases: TGTGCCAGCAGTCCACTCTACCTAGCGGGAGGTCCTGGCCTTCATGAGCAGTTCTTC.

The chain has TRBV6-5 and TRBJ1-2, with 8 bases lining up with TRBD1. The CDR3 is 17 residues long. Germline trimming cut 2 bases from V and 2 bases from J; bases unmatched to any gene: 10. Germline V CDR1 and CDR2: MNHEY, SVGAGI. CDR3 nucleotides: TGTGCCAGCAGTTACGAGGCCAGGGGGCGAGAAAACTATGGCTACACCTTC. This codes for CASSYEARGRENYGYTF.

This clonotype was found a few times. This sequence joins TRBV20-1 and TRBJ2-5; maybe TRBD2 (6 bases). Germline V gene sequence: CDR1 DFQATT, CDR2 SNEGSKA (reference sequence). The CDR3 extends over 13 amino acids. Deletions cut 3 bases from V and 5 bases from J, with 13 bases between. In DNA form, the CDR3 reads TGCAGTGCTAGTCGCGGGATCCGGGAGACCCAGTACTTC. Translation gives CSASRGIRETQYF.

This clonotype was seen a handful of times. CDR3 region: CATRDSYNSPLHF. The CDR3 DNA follows: TGTGCCACCCGGGACAGCTATAATTCACCCCTCCACTTT. This chain joins TRBV15 and TRBJ1-6; TRBD1 matches 7 bases. Germline CDR1 LNHNV, CDR2 YYDKDF (reference sequence). Unmatched junction bases numbered 1, after V lost 8 bases and J lost 3 bases. The CDR3 is made up of 13 amino acids.

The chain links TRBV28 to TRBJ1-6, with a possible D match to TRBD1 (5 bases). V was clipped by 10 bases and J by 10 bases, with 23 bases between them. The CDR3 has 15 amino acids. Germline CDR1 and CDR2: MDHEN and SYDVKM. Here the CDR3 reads CATLPGPTRRSPLHF. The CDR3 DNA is TGTGCCACTCTCCCGGGGCCGACACGAAGGTCACCCCTCCACTTT.

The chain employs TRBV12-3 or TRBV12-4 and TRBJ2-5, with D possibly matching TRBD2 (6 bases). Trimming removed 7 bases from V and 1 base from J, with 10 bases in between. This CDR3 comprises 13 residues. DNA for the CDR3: TGTGCCAGCACCAACGGGGGCCAAGAGACCCAGTACTTC. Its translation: CASTNGGQETQYF.

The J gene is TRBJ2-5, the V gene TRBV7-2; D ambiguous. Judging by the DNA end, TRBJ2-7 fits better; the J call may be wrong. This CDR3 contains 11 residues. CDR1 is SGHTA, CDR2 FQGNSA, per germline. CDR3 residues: CASSPAREQYF. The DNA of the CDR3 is TGTGCCAGCAGCCCTGCCCGCGAGCAGTACTTC.

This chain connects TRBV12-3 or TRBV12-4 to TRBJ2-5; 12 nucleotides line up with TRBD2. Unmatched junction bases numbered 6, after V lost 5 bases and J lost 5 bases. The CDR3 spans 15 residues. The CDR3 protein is CASSPLAGGEETQYF. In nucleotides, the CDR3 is TGTGCCAGCAGTCCACTAGCGGGGGGTGAGGAGACCCAGTACTTC.

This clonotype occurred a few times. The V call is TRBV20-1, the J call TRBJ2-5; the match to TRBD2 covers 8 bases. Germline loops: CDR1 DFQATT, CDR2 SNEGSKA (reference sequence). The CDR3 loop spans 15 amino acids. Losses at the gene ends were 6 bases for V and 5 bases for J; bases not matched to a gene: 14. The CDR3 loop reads CSAQDPAGAGETQYF. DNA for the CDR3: TGCAGTGCCCAGGACCCAGCGGGGGCCGGGGAGACCCAGTACTTC.

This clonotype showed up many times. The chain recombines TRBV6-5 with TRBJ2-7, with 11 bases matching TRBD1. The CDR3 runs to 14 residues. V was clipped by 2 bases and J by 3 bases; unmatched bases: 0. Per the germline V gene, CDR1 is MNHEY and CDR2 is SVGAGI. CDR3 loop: CASSYGTGGYEQYF. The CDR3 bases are TGTGCCAGCAGTTACGGGACAGGGGGCTACGAGCAGTACTTC.

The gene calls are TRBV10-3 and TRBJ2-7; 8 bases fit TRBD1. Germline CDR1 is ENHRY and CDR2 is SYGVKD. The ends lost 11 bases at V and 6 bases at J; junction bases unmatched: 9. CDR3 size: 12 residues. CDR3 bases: TGTGCCGCCCAGGGGGCCCTCTTCGAGCAGTACTTC. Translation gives CAAQGALFEQYF.

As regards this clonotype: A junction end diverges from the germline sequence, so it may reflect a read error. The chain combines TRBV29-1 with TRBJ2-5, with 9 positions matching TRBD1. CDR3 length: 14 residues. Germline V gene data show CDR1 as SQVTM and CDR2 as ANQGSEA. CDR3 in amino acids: CSVDEIKYRDRVFF. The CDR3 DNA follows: TGCAGCGTGGACGAAATAAAGTACCGGGACAGGGTATTCTTC.

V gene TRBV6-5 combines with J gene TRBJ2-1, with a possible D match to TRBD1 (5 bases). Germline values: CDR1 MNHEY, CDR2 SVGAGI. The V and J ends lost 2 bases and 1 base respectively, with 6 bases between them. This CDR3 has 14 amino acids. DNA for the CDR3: TGTGCCAGCAGTTACGACAGTTCCTACAATGAGCAGTTCTTC. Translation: CASSYDSSYNEQFF.

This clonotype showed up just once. DNA for the CDR3: TGTGCCACCTGCAGGGGCCAAGAGACCCAGTACTTC. Translated, it gives CATCRGQETQYF. V and J are TRBV18 and TRBJ2-5; D may be TRBD1 (6 bases). The CDR3 is 12 amino acids. Germline assignment: CDR1 KGHSH and CDR2 LQKENI. V was shortened by 10 bases and J by 1 base, with 10 bases between the two germline ends.

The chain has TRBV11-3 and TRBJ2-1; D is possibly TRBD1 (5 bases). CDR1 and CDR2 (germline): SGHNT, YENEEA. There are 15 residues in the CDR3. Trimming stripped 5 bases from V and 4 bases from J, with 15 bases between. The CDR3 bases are TGTGCCAGCAGCCCCGCAAGGGGCGCGTACAATGAGCAGTTCTTC. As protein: CASSPARGAYNEQFF.

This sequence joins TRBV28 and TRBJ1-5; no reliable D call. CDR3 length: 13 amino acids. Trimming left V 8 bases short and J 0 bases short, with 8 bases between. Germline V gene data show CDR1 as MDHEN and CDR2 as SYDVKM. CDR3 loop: CASVAYSNQPQHF. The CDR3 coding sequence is TGTGCCAGCGTGGCTTATAGCAATCAGCCCCAGCATTTT.

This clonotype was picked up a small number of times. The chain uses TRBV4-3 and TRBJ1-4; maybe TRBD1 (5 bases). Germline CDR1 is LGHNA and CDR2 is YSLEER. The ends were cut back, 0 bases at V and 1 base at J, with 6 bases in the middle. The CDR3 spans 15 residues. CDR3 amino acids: CASSQDGQTNEKLFF. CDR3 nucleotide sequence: TGCGCCAGCAGCCAAGATGGACAAACTAATGAAAAACTGTTTTTT.

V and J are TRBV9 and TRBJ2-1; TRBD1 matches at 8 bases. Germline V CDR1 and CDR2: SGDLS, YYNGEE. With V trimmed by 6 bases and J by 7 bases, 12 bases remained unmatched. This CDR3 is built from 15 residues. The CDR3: CASKDGRGHRNEQFF. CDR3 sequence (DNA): TGTGCCAGCAAAGATGGCAGGGGGCATCGTAATGAGCAGTTCTTC.

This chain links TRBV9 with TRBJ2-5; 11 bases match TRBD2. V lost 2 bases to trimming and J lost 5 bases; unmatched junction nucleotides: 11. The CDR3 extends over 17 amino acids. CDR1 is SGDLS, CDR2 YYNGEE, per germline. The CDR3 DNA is TGTGCCAGCAGCGTTGGGACTAGCGGCCTTGTGGAGGAGACCCAGTACTTC. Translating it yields CASSVGTSGLVEETQYF. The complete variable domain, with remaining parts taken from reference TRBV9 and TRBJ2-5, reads DSGVTQTPKHLITATGQRVTLRCSPRSGDLSVYWYQQSLDQGLQFLIQYYNGEERAKGNILERFSAQQFPDLHSELNLSSLELGDSALYFCASSVGTSGLVEETQYFGPGTRLLVL.

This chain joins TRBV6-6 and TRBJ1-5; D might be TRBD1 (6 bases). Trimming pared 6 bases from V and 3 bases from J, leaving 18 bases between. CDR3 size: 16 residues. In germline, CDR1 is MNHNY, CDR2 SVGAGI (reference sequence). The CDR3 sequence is CASRPPRDNINQPQHF. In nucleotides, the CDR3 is TGTGCCAGCAGACCCCCCCGGGACAACATCAATCAGCCCCAGCATTTT.

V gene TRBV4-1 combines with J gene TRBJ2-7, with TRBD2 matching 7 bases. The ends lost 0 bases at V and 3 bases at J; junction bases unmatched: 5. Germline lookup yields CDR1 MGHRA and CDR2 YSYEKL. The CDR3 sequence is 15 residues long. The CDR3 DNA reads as TGCGCCAGCAGCCAAGAAGGGGAGGGAATCTACGAGCAGTACTTC. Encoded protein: CASSQEGEGIYEQYF.

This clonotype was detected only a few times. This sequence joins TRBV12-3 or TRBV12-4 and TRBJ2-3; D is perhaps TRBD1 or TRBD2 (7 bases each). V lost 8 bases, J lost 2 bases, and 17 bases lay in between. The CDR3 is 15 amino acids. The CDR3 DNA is TGTGCCAGCGGGAACCAGGGGGACTACACAGATACGCAGTATTTT. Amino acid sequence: CASGNQGDYTDTQYF.

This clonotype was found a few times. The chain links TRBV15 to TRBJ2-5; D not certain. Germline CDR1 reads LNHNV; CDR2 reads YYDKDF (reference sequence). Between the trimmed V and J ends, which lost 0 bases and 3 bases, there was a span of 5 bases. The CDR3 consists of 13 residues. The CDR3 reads CATSREGKETQYF. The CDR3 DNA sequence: TGTGCCACCAGCAGAGAGGGGAAAGAGACCCAGTACTTC. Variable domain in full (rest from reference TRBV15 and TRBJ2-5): DAMVIQNPRYQVTQFGKPVTLSCSQTLNHNVMYWYQQKSSQAPKLLFHYYDKDFNNEADTPDNFQSRRPNTSFCFLDIRSPGLGDTAMYLCATSREGKETQYFGPGTRLLVL.

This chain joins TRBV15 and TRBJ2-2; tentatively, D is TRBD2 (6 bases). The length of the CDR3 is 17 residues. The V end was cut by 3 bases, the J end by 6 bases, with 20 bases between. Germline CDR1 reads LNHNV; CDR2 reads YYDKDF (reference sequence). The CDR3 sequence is CATSSWVAAFKAGELFF. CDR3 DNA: TGTGCCACCAGCAGTTGGGTAGCGGCCTTTAAGGCCGGGGAGCTGTTTTTT.

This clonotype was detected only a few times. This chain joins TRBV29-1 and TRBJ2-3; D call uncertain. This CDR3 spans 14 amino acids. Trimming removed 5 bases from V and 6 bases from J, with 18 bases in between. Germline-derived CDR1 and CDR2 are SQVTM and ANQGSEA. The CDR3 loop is CSVSEASLADTQYF. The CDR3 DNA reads TGCAGCGTTTCGGAAGCCAGCTTGGCGGATACGCAGTATTTT.

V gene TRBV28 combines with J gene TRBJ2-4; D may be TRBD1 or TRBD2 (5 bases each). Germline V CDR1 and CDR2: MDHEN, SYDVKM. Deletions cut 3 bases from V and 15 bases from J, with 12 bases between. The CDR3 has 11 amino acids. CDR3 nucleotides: TGTGCCAGCAGTTTGGGGGTAGACTCGTACTTC. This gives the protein CASSLGVDSYF.